Listed below are T cell receptor beta chains from one sample, sequenced in a study of identifying expanded T cells in peripheral blood. The table came from immunoSEQ multiplex PCR; TCRdb's copy has only in-frame clones and leaves some out. Here the sample spans 70,000 to 100,000 clones, 85% to 90% being singletons. The sequenced sample consisted of blood. The origin of the receptors is a person aged 18 to 70 in good health. Both conserved end residues are part of each CDR3.

v_gene	CDR3aa
TRBV7-9	CASSSTGGSQPQHF
TRBV15	CATSKTGQLSSYEQYF
TRBV5-1	CASSFSPGTQPQHF
TRBV28	CASIPARNTEAFF
TRBV20-1	CSASTNEKLFF
TRBV7-2	CASSPRHGGGSYEQYF
TRBV5-6	CASSLGAEAFF
TRBV18	CASSDTPQGLPPDTQYF
TRBV4-1	CASSQETSNQPQHF
TRBV7-8	CASSPGQFDEQYF
TRBV6-1	CASSEGGQVQTQYF
TRBV18	CASSPTGSIDEQYF
TRBV10-3	CAIRGSLAGGRDEQFF
TRBV2	CASRDRMNTEAFF
TRBV6-5	CASTTGGGYEQYF
TRBV19	CASSFGTVNSPLHF
TRBV2	CASSSRDPATDTQYF
TRBV2	CASSGQANQPQHF
TRBV7-8	CASSLDLDRSYGYTF
TRBV6-5	CASSYSFSNYGYTF
TRBV5-4	CASSRVGAGLYGYTF
TRBV19	CASSPSYRGAYEQYF
TRBV18	CASSPTGTSGTDTQYF